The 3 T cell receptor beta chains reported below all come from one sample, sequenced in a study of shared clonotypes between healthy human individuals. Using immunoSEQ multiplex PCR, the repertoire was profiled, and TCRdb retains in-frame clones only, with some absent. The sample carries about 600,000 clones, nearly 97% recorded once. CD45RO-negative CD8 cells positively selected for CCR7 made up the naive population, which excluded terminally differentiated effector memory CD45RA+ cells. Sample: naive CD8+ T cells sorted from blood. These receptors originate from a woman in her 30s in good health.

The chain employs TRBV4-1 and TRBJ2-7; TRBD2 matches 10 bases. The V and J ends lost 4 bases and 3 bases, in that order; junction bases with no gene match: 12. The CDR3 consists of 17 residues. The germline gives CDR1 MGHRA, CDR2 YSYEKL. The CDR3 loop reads CASSLGGKGLAFYEQYF. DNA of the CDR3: TGCGCCAGCAGCCTGGGGGGTAAGGGACTAGCGTTCTACGAGCAGTACTTC.

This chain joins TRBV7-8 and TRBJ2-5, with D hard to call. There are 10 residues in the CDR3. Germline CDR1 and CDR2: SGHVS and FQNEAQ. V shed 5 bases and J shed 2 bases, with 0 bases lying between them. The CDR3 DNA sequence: TGTGCCAGCAGCCAAGAGACCCAGTACTTC. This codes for CASSQETQYF.

CDR3: CASSSSGSAETDTQYF. CDR3 nucleotides: TGTGCCAGCAGCTCCTCGGGGTCTGCGGAAACAGATACGCAGTATTTT. The V gene is TRBV5-6, the J gene TRBJ2-3, with TRBD2 as a possible D gene (5 bases). The CDR3 is made up of 16 amino acids. CDR1 and CDR2 (germline): SGHDT, YYEEEE. Trimming took 3 bases from V and 3 from J, leaving 17 bases between them.